This paragraph reports one T cell receptor (beta chain). Its antigen specificity is not known. No base qualities exist here, and no much larger clone lies one base off it. Libraries were constructed by 5' RACE. The data were produced on an Illumina HiSeq 2000. Template switching added a universal primer binding site, and the final cDNA carried a unique molecular identifier that allowed TCR cDNA molecules to be counted accurately. First-strand cDNA for TCR alpha and beta chains was synthesized from specific primers in the conserved constant-segment region. To control for contamination, each cDNA library was double barcoded with a SMART-Mk sample barcode plus Illumina barcodes. TruSeq adapter sequences along with Illumina sample barcodes were introduced in two successive PCR steps. The TCR alpha and beta cDNA libraries were sequenced on the Illumina HiSeq platform using custom primers. Concerning the study's data processing: Raw reads were processed with MiGEC to extract unique molecular identifiers, and MiXCR was used to determine CDR3 positions. For each individual, recombination models were inferred using an EM algorithm with the repgenHMM and IGoR tools. The tcR package in R was used for shared clonotype analysis, with sharing normalized by the product of cloneset sizes. Out-of-frame nonproductive sequences were analyzed to study raw recombination free of thymic and clonal selection effects. TCRdb ran its own pipeline on the public reads, namely fastp trimming at Q25 and MiXCR clone calling, and kept in-frame beta chains. Each CDR3 protein appears once, grouped with its most common genes and DNA. Here the V and J calls rest on TCRdb's processing, not on the authors' analysis. The sample has hundreds of thousands of distinct CDR3 sequences on record, about 20% of them singletons. The top ten hold about an eighth of the sample.

This record comes from a study of identical twins (dated by TCRdb to about 2016). Broadly, across the study: The study deep-sequenced TCR alpha and beta repertoires from monozygotic twins, unrelated adults of various ages and cord blood to test whether fetal clonotypes persist. To rule out contamination, the twin experiments were replicated at different times with different library preparation protocols. What the work shows at the level of the full study, not this receptor alone: Fewer insertions were carried by abundant cord blood beta clonotypes, a similar but weaker trend appeared in young adult naive repertoires, and no such trend appeared in memory repertoires. Because the same donors could not be followed over many years, the conclusions relied on cross-sectional statistical analysis. Zero-insertion analyses could be partly confounded by invariant T cells such as MAIT and iNKT, although diverse VJ usage argued against such confounding for most clonotypes. The excess sharing between twins in beta out-of-frame sequences was weaker because fewer shared sequences reduced the signal-to-noise ratio. Compared with coincidental sharing between unrelated individuals, out-of-frame TCR alpha sequences shared between twins had an excess of sequences with low generation probability. In monozygotic twins, out-of-frame TCR alpha sharing was systematically underestimated by recombination models, although the models agreed with sharing between unrelated individuals.

Only healthy Caucasian donors were included. The twin cohort consisted of three pairs of female monozygotic twins, all aged 18 to 29 years. The RNA used for TCR libraries was isolated from peripheral blood mononuclear cells. The V and J ends are trimmed by 0 bases and 4 bases, leaving 10 bases between them. Including the terminal cysteine and phenylalanine, the CDR3 comprises 14 residues. The CDR3 DNA has 42 bases and is translated from base 1. The germline V gene gives CDR1 as SGDLS and CDR2 as YYNGEE. These sequences were also reported in another study, on T cells expressing NK-cell markers. As the second study states: In sorted CD3+CD56+NKG2C+, CD3+CD56+NKG2C- and CD3+CD56-NKG2C+ T-cell subsets from eight or nine donors, TCR beta-chain repertoires were profiled. Seven of the eight sequenced donors were HCMV-seropositive and one was HCMV-seronegative. To restrict sorting to alphabetaTCR-expressing T cells, an anti-gammadeltaTCR antibody was added in several experiments. For several donors, the dominant CD3+CD56+NKG2C+ clonotypes were among the top 10 CD8+ clonotypes and accounted for 1.0-7.0% of CD8+ T cells. Those dominant clonotypes were again the most abundant among CD3+CD56-NKG2C+ cells in a few donors, at about 25-60.1%. It remained unclear whether the expanded NKG2C-expressing T cell clones were specific for HCMV antigens. The study sequenced eight donors, all healthy volunteers chosen at random: three men and five women. HCMV-specific IgG was detected in serum with a commercial ELISA kit to determine HCMV serostatus. For about 6 donors, bulk peripheral blood T-cell repertoires were additionally sequenced from unsorted PBMC. MIGEC was used to demultiplex reads and group reads by UMI, and MiTCR was used to assemble and quantify clonotypes. To exclude erroneous sequences, any TCR cDNA sequence not supported by at least two reads was discarded. The tcR package was used for downstream repertoire analysis, and clonotypes were matched between fractions using CDR3 nucleotide sequence together with V segment. VDJmatch was used to annotate antigen specificity against VDJdb, with one amino acid substitution allowed in CDR3.

The receptor comes from a woman aged 18 to 35 in good health. Input material: PBMCs. The chain joins TRBV9 to TRBJ1-1; too little of a D gene remains to name it. The bases are TGTGCCAGCAGCGTAGACCCCACCTCCACTGAAGCTTTCTTT. The encoded protein is CASSVDPTSTEAFF.